What follows are 11 T cell receptor beta chains derived from one specimen sequenced in a study of T cell responses to AZD1222 COVID-19 vaccine (dated by TCRdb to the early 2020s). Libraries were built with the immunoSEQ multiplex PCR assay. The table comes from immuneACCESS by way of TCRdb, which keeps in-frame sequences with V and J called. Part of the clones is missing from these tables; in studies checked, under half for an unresolved V gene and the rest for unknown reasons. This sample holds 110,000 to 150,000 clones; 88% were observed only once. The ten largest account for 3.1% of the sample. The intended sense of this specimen's time point label: about 28 days (+/-7) after the second vaccine dose. Specimen: peripheral blood, collected 28 days after the second AZD1222 dose. The receptor set was obtained from an adult who received the AZD1222 COVID-19 vaccine.

The rearrangement joins TRBV28 to TRBJ1-2; D perhaps matches TRBD1 (5 bases). This CDR3 has 17 residues. Trimming pared 6 bases from V and 0 bases from J, leaving 20 bases between. Germline V gene data show CDR1 as MDHEN and CDR2 as SYDVKM. CDR3 sequence reads: CASRGVGGWVTNYGYTF. CDR3 coding DNA: TGTGCCAGCAGAGGCGTCGGGGGATGGGTAACTAACTATGGCTACACCTTC.

The rearrangement uses TRBV30 and TRBJ1-1; D ambiguous. Trimming shortened V by 3 bases and J by 2 bases, and 4 bases separated the two germline ends. Germline lookup yields CDR1 GTSNPN and CDR2 SVGIG (reference sequence). The CDR3 is 11 amino acids. The CDR3 DNA follows: TGTGCCTGGAGCCTAAACACTGAAGCTTTCTTT. This translates into CAWSLNTEAFF.

The chain has TRBV6-2 or TRBV6-3 and TRBJ1-5, with D possibly matching TRBD1 (5 bases). Germline V gene sequence: CDR1 MNHEY, CDR2 SVGEGT. Between the trimmed V and J ends, which lost 0 bases and 6 bases, there was a span of 15 bases. The CDR3 is 16 residues long. The DNA for the CDR3 is TGTGCCAGCAGTTACTCGATGGGGCAGGGCCTTCAGCCCCAGCATTTT. Its translation is CASSYSMGQGLQPQHF.

The V call is TRBV28, the J call TRBJ1-2; 8 bases line up with TRBD1. Germline V CDR1 and CDR2: MDHEN, SYDVKM. After removal of 6 bases from V and 1 base from J, the junction contained 4 bases not matched to a gene. The CDR3 length is 14 residues. In nucleotides, the CDR3 is TGTGCCAGCAGCCGGACAGGGAGTAACTATGGCTACACCTTC. It translates to CASSRTGSNYGYTF.

This chain connects TRBV21-1 to TRBJ1-3. TRBV21-1 is designated a pseudogene. CDR3 length: 12 amino acids. The CDR3 sequence is CASLFSVNTIYF. CDR3 DNA: TGTGCCAGCCTCTTCTCCGTGAACACCATATATTTT.

The V call is TRBV4-3, the J call TRBJ2-5, with 11 bases identical to TRBD2. Per germline, CDR1 LGHNA and CDR2 YSLEER. With V trimmed by 0 bases and J by 3 bases, 3 bases remained unmatched. The CDR3 runs 16 residues. CDR3 loop: CASSQEWGLAEETQYF. The DNA of the CDR3 is TGCGCCAGCAGCCAAGAATGGGGACTAGCGGAAGAGACCCAGTACTTC.

The chain joins TRBV10-2 to TRBJ1-2; no firm D call. The CDR3 is 13 amino acids. Looked up from germline, CDR1 is WSHSY and CDR2 is SAAADI. The V end was cut by 3 bases, the J end by 8 bases, with 13 bases between. The CDR3 spells CASSDGSSGGYTF. Written as DNA, the CDR3 is TGCGCCAGCAGTGACGGTTCTTCAGGCGGCTACACCTTC.

This chain joins TRBV20-1 and TRBJ2-3, with 7 bases lining up with TRBD2. Germline V gene lookup returns CDR1 DFQATT and CDR2 SNEGSKA (reference sequence). Trimming took 3 bases from V and 3 from J; bases not matched to a gene: 18. The CDR3 loop spans 18 amino acids. This CDR3 is CSASPAGWEGPRTDTQYF. For the CDR3, the DNA is TGCAGTGCTAGTCCCGCCGGCTGGGAGGGCCCGAGGACAGATACGCAGTATTTT.

In the case of this clone: A read error may produce the germline difference seen at one junction end. V gene TRBV2 combines with J gene TRBJ2-7, with 7 bases matching TRBD2. Germline V lookup: CDR1 SNHLY, CDR2 FYNNEI. The CDR3 is 16 amino acids. DNA for the CDR3: TGTGCCAGCAGGGAAGGATTGGCTAGCGGAACCTACGAGCAGTACTTC. This encodes CASREGLASGTYEQYF.

The chain recombines TRBV19 with TRBJ1-2; 7 nucleotides agree with TRBD1. The CDR3 contains 15 residues. V lost 1 base, J lost 8 bases, and 10 bases stayed unmatched. Per germline, CDR1 LNHDA and CDR2 SQIVND (reference sequence). CDR3 coding DNA: TGTGCCAGTAGTATAGCCGACGGACAGGTTGGAGGCTACACCTTC. Amino acids: CASSIADGQVGGYTF.

The chain recombines TRBV28 with TRBJ1-6, with 8 bases fitting TRBD1. The CDR3 covers 15 residues. Germline V gives CDR1 MDHEN, CDR2 SYDVKM. With 6 bases clipped from V and 5 bases from J, the junction kept 6 bases outside the gene matches. For the CDR3, the DNA is TGTGCCAGCAGCCCAACAGGGGGGAATAATTCACCCCTCCACTTT. It specifies CASSPTGGNNSPLHF.